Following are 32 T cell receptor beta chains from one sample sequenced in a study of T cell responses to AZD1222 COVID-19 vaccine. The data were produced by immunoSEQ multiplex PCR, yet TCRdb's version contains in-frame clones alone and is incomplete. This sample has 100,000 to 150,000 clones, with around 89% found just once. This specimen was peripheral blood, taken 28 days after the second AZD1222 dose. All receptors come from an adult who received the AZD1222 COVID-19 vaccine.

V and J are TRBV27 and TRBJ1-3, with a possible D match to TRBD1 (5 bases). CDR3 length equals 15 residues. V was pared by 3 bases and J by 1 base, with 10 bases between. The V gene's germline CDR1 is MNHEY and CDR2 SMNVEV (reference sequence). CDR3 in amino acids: CASSLSSGSGNTIYF. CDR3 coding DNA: TGTGCCAGCAGTTTGTCCTCAGGGTCTGGAAACACCATATATTTT.

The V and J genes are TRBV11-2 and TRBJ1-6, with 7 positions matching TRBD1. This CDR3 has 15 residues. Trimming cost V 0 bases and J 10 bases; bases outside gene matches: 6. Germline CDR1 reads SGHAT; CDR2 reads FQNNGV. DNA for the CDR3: TGTGCCAGCAGCTTAGAGACAGGGCCTGTCTCACCCCTCCACTTT. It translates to CASSLETGPVSPLHF. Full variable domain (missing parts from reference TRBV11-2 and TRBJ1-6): EAGVAQSPRYKIIEKRQSVAFWCNPISGHATLYWYQQILGQGPKLLIQFQNNGVVDDSQLPKDRFSAERLKGVDSTLKIQPAKLEDSAVYLCASSLETGPVSPLHFGNGTRLTVT.

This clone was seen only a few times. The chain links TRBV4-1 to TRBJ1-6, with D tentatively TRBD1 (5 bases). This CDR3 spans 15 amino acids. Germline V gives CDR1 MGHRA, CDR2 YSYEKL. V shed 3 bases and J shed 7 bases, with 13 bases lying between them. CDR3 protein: CASSHETEINSPLHF. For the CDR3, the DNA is TGCGCCAGCAGCCACGAGACAGAAATAAATTCACCCCTCCACTTT.

CDR3 sequence (DNA): TGTGCCAGCAGTCCCAGACTAGCGGGGGGGACCGGGGAGCTGTTTTTT. Amino acid sequence: CASSPRLAGGTGELFF. This chain links TRBV27 with TRBJ2-2, with 14 bases identical to TRBD2. CDR3 length: 16 amino acids. The V gene end was trimmed by 5 bases and the J gene end by 5 bases; junction bases not matched to a gene: 4. The germline CDR1 and CDR2 sequences are MNHEY and SMNVEV (reference sequence).

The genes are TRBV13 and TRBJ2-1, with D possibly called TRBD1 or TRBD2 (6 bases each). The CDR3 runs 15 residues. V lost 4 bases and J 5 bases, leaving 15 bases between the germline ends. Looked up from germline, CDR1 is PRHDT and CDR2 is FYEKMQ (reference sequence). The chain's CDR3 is CASSSSGRGDNEQFF. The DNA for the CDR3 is TGTGCCAGCAGCTCCTCGGGAAGGGGGGACAATGAGCAGTTCTTC.

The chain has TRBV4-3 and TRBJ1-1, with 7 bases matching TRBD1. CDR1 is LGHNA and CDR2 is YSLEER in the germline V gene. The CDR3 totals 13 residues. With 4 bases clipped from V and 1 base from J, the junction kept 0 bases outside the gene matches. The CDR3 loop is CASSPGGNTEAFF. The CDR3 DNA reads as TGCGCCAGCAGCCCAGGGGGGAACACTGAAGCTTTCTTT.

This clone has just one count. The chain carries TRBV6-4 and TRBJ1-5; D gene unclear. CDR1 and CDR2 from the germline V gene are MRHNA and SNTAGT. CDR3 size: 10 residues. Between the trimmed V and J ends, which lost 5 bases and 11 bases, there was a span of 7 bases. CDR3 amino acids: CASSRWSQHF. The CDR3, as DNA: TGTGCCAGCAGTCGGTGGTCCCAGCATTTT.

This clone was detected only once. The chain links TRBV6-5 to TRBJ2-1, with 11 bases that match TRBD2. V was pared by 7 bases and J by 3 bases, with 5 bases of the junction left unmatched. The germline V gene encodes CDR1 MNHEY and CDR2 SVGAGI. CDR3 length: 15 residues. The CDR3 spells CASILTSGSYNEQFF. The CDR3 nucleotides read TGTGCCAGCATCTTAACTAGCGGGAGCTACAATGAGCAGTTCTTC.

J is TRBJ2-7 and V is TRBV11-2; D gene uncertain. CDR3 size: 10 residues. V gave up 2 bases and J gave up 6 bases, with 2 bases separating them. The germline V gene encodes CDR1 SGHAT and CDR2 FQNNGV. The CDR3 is CASSLSEQYF. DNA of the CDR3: TGTGCCAGCAGCTTATCCGAGCAGTACTTC.

CDR3: CASSTGFYGYTF. The CDR3 DNA reads as TGTGCCAGCTCGACAGGCTTCTATGGCTACACCTTC. V and J are TRBV25-1 and TRBJ1-2, with D maybe TRBD1 (6 bases). The germline V gene has CDR1 MGHDK and CDR2 SYGVNS. The CDR3 sequence is 12 residues long. Between the trimmed V and J ends, which lost 8 bases and 4 bases, there was a span of 11 bases.

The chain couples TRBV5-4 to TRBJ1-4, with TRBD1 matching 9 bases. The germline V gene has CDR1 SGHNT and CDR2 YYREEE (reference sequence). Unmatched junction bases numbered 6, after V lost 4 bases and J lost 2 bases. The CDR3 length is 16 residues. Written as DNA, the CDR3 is TGTGCCAGCAGCGTTACAGGGGGCAGTACTAATGAAAAACTGTTTTTT. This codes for CASSVTGGSTNEKLFF.

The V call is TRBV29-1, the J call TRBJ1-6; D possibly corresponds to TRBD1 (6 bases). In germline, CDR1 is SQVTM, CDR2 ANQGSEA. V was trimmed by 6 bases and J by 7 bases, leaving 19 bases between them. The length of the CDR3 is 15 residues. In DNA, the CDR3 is TGCAGCGTCCTCGTTTTGGTGAGGGGGAATTCACCCCTCCACTTT. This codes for CSVLVLVRGNSPLHF.

This chain's CDR3 is CASSIAAANNQPQHF. In DNA, the CDR3 is TGTGCCAGTAGTATCGCGGCAGCTAACAATCAGCCCCAGCATTTT. The chain couples TRBV19 to TRBJ1-5; no definite D call. CDR1 is LNHDA, CDR2 SQIVND, per germline (reference sequence). The CDR3 is 15 amino acids. V was cut by 3 bases and J by 3 bases, with 12 bases left in between.

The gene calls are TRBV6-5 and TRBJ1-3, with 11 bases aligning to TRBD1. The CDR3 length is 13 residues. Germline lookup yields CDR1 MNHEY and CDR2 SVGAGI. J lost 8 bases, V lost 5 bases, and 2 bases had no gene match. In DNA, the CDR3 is TGTGCCAGCAGTCAGGGACAGGGGGACACCATATATTTT. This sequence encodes CASSQGQGDTIYF.

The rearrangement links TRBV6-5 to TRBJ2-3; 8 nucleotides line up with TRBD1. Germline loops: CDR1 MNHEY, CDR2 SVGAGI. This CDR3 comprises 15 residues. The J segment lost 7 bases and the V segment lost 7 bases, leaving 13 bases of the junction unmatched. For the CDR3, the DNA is TGTGCCAGCACCCCACGGGACAGGTCCCTGCATACGCAGTATTTT. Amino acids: CASTPRDRSLHTQYF.

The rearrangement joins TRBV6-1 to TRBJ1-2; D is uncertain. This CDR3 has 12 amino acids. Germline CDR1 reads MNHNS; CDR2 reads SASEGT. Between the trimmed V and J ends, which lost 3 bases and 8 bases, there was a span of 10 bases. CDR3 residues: CASSDPPGGYTF. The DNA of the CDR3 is TGTGCCAGCAGTGATCCGCCAGGCGGCTACACCTTC.

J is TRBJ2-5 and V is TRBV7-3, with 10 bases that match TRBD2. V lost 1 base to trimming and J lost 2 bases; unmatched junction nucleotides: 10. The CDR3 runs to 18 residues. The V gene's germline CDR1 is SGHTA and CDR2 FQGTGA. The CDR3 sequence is CASSLNGLAGVTQETQYF. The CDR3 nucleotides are TGTGCCAGCAGCTTAAATGGGCTAGCGGGGGTAACTCAAGAGACCCAGTACTTC.

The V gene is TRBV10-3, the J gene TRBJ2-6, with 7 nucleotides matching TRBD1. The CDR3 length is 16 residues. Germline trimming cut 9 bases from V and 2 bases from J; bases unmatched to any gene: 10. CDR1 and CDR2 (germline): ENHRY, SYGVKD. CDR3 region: CAISGQQLTGANVLTF. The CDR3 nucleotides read TGTGCCATATCGGGACAGCAGCTTACTGGGGCCAACGTCCTGACTTTC.

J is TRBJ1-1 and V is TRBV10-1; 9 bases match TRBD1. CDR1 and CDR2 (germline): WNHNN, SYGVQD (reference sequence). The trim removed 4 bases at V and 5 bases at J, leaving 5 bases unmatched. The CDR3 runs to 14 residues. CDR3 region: CASSAPQGATEAFF. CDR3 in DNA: TGCGCCAGCAGTGCACCACAGGGGGCAACTGAAGCTTTCTTT.

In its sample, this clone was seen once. The CDR3 reads CASSPTGLEQYF. The CDR3 DNA reads as TGTGCCAGCAGCCCGACAGGGTTAGAGCAGTACTTC. The V call is TRBV7-3, the J call TRBJ2-7; 7 bases align to TRBD1. The V gene's germline CDR1 is SGHTA and CDR2 FQGTGA. J was trimmed by 7 bases and V by 5 bases; bases with no gene match: 5. CDR3 length: 12 amino acids.

The CDR3 spells CASSTVLGQGYEQYF. CDR3 DNA sequence: TGTGCCAGTAGTACCGTCCTGGGACAGGGCTACGAGCAGTACTTC. The chain carries TRBV19 and TRBJ2-7; TRBD1 matches 9 bases. The CDR3 extends over 15 amino acids. Germline V CDR1 and CDR2: LNHDA, SQIVND (reference sequence). V lost 4 bases, J lost 3 bases, and 7 bases stayed unmatched.

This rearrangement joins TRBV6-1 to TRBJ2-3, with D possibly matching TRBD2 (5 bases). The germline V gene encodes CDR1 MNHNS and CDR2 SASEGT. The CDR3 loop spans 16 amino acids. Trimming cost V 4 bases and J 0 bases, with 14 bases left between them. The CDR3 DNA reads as TGTGCCAGCAGTGCCGGGGTGTTCACTAGCACAGATACGCAGTATTTT. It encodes CASSAGVFTSTDTQYF.

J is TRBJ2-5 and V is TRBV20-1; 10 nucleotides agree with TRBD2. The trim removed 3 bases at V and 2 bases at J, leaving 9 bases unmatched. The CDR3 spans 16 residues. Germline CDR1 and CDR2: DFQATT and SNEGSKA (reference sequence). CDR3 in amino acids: CSASPAGGLGQETQYF. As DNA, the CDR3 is TGCAGTGCTAGTCCAGCGGGGGGGCTAGGTCAAGAGACCCAGTACTTC.

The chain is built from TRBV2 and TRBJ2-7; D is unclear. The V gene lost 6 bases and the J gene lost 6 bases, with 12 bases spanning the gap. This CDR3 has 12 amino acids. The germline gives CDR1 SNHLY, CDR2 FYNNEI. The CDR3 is CASSPDEVEQYF. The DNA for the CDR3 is TGTGCCAGCAGCCCCGATGAGGTCGAGCAGTACTTC.

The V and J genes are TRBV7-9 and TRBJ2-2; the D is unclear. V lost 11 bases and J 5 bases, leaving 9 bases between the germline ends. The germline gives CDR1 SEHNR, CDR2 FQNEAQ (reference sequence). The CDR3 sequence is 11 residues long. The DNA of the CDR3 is TGTGCCCCGACCCCAACCGGGGAGCTGTTTTTT. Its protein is CAPTPTGELFF.

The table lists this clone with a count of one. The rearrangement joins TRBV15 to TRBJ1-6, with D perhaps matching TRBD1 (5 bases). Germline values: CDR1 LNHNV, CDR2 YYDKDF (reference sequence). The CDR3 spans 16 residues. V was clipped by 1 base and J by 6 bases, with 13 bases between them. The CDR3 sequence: CATSRAGRGTNSPLHF. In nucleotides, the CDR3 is TGTGCCACCAGCAGAGCGGGAAGAGGGACTAATTCACCCCTCCACTTT.

The CDR3 coding sequence is TGTGCCAGCAGCTTGGGGGACTTGGGGCGCACAGATACGCAGTATTTT. Residues: CASSLGDLGRTDTQYF. The chain couples TRBV5-4 to TRBJ2-3; a possible D gene is TRBD2 (6 bases). Germline-derived CDR1 and CDR2 are SGHNT and YYREEE (reference sequence). V gave up 0 bases and J gave up 1 base, with 12 bases separating them. The CDR3 runs to 16 residues.

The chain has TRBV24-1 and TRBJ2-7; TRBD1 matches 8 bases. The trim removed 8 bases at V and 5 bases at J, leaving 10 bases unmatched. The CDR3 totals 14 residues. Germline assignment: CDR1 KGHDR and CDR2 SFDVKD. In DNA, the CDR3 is TGTGCCACCACGGTCGGCGGCAGGGGGCACGAGCAGTACTTC. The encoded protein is CATTVGGRGHEQYF.

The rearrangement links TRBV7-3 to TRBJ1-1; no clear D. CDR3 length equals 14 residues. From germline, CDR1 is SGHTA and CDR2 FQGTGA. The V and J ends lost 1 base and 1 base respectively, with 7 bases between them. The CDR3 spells CASSLNSRNTEAFF. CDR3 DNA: TGTGCCAGCAGCTTAAATAGCAGGAACACTGAAGCTTTCTTT.

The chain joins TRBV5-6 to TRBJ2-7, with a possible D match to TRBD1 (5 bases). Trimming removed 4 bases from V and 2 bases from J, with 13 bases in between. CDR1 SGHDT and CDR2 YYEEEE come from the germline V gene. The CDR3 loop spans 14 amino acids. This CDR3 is CASSPIDRPYEQYF. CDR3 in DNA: TGTGCCAGCAGCCCCATTGACAGACCCTACGAGCAGTACTTC.

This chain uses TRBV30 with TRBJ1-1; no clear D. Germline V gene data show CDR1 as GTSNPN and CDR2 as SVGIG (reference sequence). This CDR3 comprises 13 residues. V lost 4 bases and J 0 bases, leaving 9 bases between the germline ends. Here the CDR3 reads CAWTTRVNTEAFF. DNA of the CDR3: TGTGCCTGGACGACCCGGGTGAACACTGAAGCTTTCTTT.

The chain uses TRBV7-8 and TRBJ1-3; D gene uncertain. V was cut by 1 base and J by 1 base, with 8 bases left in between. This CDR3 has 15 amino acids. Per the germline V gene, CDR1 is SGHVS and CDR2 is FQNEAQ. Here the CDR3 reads CASSLESWSGNTIYF. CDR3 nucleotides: TGTGCCAGCAGCTTAGAATCGTGGTCTGGAAACACCATATATTTT.